These T cell receptor beta chains were read from a single sample in a study of shared clonotypes between healthy human individuals. Here immunoSEQ multiplex PCR was the method, and the copy in TCRdb shows in-frame clones only, minus some. The data show roughly 2 million clones, roughly 94% seen once. The material sequenced was naive CD4+ T cells sorted from blood. All receptors derive from a man aged 18 to 29 in good health. CDR3s include the opening cysteine and the closing phenylalanine or tryptophan. The D gene is left open where the match is weak. The size entry is marked missing in some rows and otherwise reads once, few, many or a size class.

d_gene	v_gene	abundance	j_gene	CDR3aa	CDR3nt
NA	TRBV30	NA	TRBJ1-5	CAWSSWTENQPQHF	TGTGCCTGGAGTAGCTGGACAGAGAATCAGCCCCAGCATTTT
NA	TRBV5-1	NA	TRBJ1-4	CASSRDREEKLFF	TGCGCCAGCAGCCGGGACCGGGAGGAAAAACTGTTTTTT
NA	TRBV7-6	once	TRBJ1-4	CASSFLPTNEKLFF	TGTGCCAGCAGCTTTCTGCCAACTAATGAAAAACTGTTTTTT
NA	TRBV30	once	TRBJ1-1	CAWSGQTNTEAFF	TGTGCCTGGAGTGGACAGACAAACACTGAAGCTTTCTTT
TRBD1	TRBV30	once	TRBJ2-1	CAWSPGQGVWDEQFF	TGTGCCTGGAGTCCAGGACAGGGGGTGTGGGATGAGCAGTTCTTC
TRBD1	TRBV7-2	NA	TRBJ1-5	CASSLGTGSQPQHF	TGTGCCAGCAGCTTAGGGACAGGGTCACAGCCCCAGCATTTT
NA	TRBV4-3	NA	TRBJ1-5	CASSQEAGDQPQHF	TGCGCCAGCAGCCAAGAAGCAGGGGATCAGCCCCAGCATTTT
NA	TRBV7-2	once	TRBJ2-1	CASSLPPGVQKFF	TGTGCCAGCAGCTTACCCCCGGGAGTTCAGAAGTTCTTC
TRBD1	TRBV5-1	NA	TRBJ2-7	CASSSGTGGSYEQYF	TGCGCCAGCAGCTCCGGGACAGGGGGTTCCTACGAGCAGTACTTC
NA	TRBV10-3	NA	TRBJ1-5	CAITAGANQPQHF	TGTGCCATCACTGCAGGGGCCAATCAGCCCCAGCATTTT
TRBD2	TRBV4-1	NA	TRBJ2-2	CASSQAGTTTGELFF	TGCGCCAGCAGCCAAGCCGGGACTACCACCGGGGAGCTGTTTTTT
NA	TRBV6-6	once	TRBJ1-2	CASSLKYGQNYGYTF	TGTGCCAGCAGTTTGAAGTATGGACAGAACTATGGCTACACCTTC
NA	TRBV11-2	once	TRBJ2-1	CASSYTLNPEQFF	TGTGCCAGCAGCTACACCCTCAACCCTGAGCAGTTCTTC
NA	TRBV5-4	NA	TRBJ1-6	CASSQDSHNSPLHF	TGTGCCAGCAGCCAGGACAGCCATAATTCACCCCTCCACTTT
NA	TRBV25-1	NA	TRBJ2-7	CASRGPKTYEQYF	TGTGCCAGCAGGGGACCTAAAACCTACGAGCAGTACTTC
NA	TRBV11-2	NA	TRBJ1-4	CASSLDGVLEGKLFF	TGTGCCAGCAGCTTAGATGGGGTCCTTGAGGGAAAACTGTTTTTT
NA	TRBV29-1	once	TRBJ1-1	CSVERLTENTEAFF	TGCAGCGTTGAAAGGCTGACAGAGAACACTGAAGCTTTCTTT
TRBD1	TRBV4-1	NA	TRBJ1-5	CASSQESQGTGGVIEHF	TGCGCCAGCAGCCAAGAGTCCCAAGGGACAGGCGGGGTAATCGAGCATTTT
NA	TRBV28	NA	TRBJ1-2	CASSLARGDGYTF	TGTGCCAGCAGTTTAGCCAGGGGTGATGGCTACACCTTC
NA	TRBV10-2	once	TRBJ1-4	CASSESGQGNEKLFF	TGCGCCAGCAGTGAGTCAGGCCAGGGGAATGAAAAACTGTTTTTT